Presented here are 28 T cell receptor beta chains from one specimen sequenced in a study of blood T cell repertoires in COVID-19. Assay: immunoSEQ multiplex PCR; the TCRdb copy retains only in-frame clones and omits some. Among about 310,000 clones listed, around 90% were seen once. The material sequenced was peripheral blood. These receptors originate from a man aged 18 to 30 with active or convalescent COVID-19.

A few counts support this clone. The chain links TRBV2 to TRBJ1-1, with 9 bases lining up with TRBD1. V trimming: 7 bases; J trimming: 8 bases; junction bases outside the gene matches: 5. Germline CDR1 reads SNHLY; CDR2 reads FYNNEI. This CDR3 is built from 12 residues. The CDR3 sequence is CASTNRGPEAFF. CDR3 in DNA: TGTGCCAGCACAAACAGGGGGCCCGAAGCTTTCTTT.

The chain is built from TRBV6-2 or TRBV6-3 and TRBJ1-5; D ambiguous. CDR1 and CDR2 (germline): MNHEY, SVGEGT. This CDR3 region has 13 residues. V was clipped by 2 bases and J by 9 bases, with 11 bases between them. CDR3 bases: TGTGCCAGCAGTTACAGAGAGAGTCCGCCCCAGCATTTT. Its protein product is CASSYRESPPQHF.

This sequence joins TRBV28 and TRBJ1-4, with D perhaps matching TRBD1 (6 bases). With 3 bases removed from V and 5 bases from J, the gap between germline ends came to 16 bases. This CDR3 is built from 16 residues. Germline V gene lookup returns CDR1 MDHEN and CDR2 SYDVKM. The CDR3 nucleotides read TGTGCCAGCAGTTTCCCCGGACAGTCCATAAATGAAAAACTGTTTTTT. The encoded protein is CASSFPGQSINEKLFF.

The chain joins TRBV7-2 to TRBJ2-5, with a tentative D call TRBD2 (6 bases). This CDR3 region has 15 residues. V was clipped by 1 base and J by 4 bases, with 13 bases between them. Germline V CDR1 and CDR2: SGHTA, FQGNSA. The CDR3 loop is CASSLVRLGGETQYF. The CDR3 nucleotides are TGTGCCAGCAGCTTAGTGAGACTAGGAGGAGAGACCCAGTACTTC.

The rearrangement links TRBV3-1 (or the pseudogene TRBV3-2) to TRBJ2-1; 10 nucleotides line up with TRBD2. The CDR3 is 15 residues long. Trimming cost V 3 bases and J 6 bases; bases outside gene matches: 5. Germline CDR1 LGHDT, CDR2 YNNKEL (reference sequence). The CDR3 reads CASSHLAGAGNEQFF. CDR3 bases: TGTGCCAGCAGCCATCTAGCGGGGGCGGGCAATGAGCAGTTCTTC.

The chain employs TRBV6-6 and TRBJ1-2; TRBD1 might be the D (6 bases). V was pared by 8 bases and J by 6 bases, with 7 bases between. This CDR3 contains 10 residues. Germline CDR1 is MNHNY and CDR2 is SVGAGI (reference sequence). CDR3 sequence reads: CASRDNGYTF. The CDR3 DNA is TGTGCCAGCCGGGACAATGGCTACACCTTC.

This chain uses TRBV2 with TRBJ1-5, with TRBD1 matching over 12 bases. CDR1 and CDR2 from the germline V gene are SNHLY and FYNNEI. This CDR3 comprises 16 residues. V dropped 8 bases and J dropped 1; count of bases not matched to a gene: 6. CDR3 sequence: CASRDRGRGSNQPQHF. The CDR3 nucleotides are TGTGCCAGCCGGGACAGGGGGCGAGGGAGCAATCAGCCCCAGCATTTT.

The CDR3 DNA sequence: TGTGCCAGCAGCTCAAAGAACACCGGGGAGCTGTTTTTT. This gives the protein CASSSKNTGELFF. The rearrangement uses TRBV7-9 and TRBJ2-2; D is unclear. Germline-derived CDR1 and CDR2 are SEHNR and FQNEAQ (reference sequence). The CDR3 covers 13 residues. V lost 4 bases, J lost 1 base, and 4 bases lay in between. The variable domain in full, with the rest retrieved from reference TRBV7-9 and TRBJ2-2, is DTGVSQNPRHKITKRGQNVTFRCDPISEHNRLYWYRQTLGQGPEFLTYFQNEAQLEKSRLLSDRFSAERPKGSFSTLEIQRTEQGDSAMYLCASSSKNTGELFFGEGSRLTVL.

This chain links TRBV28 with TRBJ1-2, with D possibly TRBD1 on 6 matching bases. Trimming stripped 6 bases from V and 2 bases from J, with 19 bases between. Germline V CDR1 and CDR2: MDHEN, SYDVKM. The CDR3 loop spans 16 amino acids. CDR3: CASRPSGGRGNYGYTF. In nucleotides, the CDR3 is TGTGCCAGCAGACCATCGGGGGGGCGAGGGAACTATGGCTACACCTTC.

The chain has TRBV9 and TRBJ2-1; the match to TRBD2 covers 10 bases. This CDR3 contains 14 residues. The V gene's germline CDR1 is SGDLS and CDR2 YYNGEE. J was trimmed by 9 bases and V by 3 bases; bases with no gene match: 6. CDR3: CASSGSGRASEQFF. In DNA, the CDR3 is TGTGCCAGCAGCGGAAGCGGGAGGGCCTCTGAGCAGTTCTTC.

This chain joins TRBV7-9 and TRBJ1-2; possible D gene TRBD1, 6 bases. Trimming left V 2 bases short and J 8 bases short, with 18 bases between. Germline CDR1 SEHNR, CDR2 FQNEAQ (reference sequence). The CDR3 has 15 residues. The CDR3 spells CASSLWETGRPGYTF. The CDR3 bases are TGTGCCAGCAGCTTATGGGAGACAGGACGTCCGGGCTACACCTTC.

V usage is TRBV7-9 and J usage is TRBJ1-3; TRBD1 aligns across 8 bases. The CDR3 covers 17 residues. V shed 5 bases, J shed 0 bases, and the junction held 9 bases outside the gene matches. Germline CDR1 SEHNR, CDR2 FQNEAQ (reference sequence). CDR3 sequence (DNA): TGTGCCAGCAGCCCCCAACAGGGGGTAAGCTCTGGAAACACCATATATTTT. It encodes CASSPQQGVSSGNTIYF.

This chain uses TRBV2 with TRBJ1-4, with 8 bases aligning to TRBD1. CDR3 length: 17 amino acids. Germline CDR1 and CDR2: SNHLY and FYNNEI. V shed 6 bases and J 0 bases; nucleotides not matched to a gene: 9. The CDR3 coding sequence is TGTGCCAGCAGCGTAACAGGGGGGTCCTCAACTAATGAAAAACTGTTTTTT. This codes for CASSVTGGSSTNEKLFF. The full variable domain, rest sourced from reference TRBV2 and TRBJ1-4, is EPEVTQTPSHQVTQMGQEVILRCVPISNHLYFYWYRQILGQKVEFLVSFYNNEISEKSEIFDDQFSVERPDGSNFTLKIRSTKLEDSAMYFCASSVTGGSSTNEKLFFGSGTQLSVL.

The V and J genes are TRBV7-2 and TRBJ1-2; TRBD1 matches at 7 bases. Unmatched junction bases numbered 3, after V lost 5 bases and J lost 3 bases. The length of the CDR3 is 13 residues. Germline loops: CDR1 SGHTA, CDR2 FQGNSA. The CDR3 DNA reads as TGTGCCAGCAGCCCCGGGACAGACTATGGCTACACCTTC. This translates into CASSPGTDYGYTF.

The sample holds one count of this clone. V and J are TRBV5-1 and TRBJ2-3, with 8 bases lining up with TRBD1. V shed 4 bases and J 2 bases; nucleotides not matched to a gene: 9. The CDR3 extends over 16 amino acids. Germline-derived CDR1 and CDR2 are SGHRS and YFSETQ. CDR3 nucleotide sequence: TGCGCCAGCAGCCCAGACAGGGGAGTTATCACAGATACGCAGTATTTT. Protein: CASSPDRGVITDTQYF.

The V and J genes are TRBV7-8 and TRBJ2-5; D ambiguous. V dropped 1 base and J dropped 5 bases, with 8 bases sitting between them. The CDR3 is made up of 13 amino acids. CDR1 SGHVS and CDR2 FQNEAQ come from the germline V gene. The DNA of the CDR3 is TGTGCCAGCAGCTTAGTCCTTTCGGAGACCCAGTACTTC. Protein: CASSLVLSETQYF.

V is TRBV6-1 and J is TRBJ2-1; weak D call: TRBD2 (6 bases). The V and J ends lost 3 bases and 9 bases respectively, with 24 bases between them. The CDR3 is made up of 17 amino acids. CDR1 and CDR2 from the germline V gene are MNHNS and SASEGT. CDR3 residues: CASSEPFIRSGLFEQFF. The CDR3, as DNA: TGTGCCAGCAGTGAGCCCTTTATAAGAAGCGGGTTATTTGAGCAGTTCTTC.

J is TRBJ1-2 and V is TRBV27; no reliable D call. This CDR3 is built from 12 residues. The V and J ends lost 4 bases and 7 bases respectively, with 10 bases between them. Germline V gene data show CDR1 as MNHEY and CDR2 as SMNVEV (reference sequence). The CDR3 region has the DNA TGTGCCAGCAGTTCGGGAGGAGTTGGCTACACCTTC. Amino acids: CASSSGGVGYTF.

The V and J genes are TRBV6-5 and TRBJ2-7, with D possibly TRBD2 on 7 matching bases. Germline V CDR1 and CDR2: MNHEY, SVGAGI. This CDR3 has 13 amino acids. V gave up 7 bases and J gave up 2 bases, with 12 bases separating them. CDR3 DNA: TGTGCCAGCATAGGGGGGGATGCCTACGAGCAGTACTTC. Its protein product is CASIGGDAYEQYF.

The CDR3 reads CASSQVYEKLFF. The CDR3 nucleotides are TGCGCCAGCAGCCAAGTCTATGAAAAACTGTTTTTT. The chain uses TRBV4-1 and TRBJ1-4; D unclear. Germline V gene lookup returns CDR1 MGHRA and CDR2 YSYEKL. The length of the CDR3 is 12 residues. V gave up 1 base and J gave up 6 bases, with 3 bases separating them.

CDR3 amino acids: CASRDREPGNTIYF. As DNA, the CDR3 is TGTGCCAGCCGGGACAGGGAACCTGGAAACACCATATATTTT. The chain recombines TRBV7-9 with TRBJ1-3; TRBD1 matches at 9 bases. There are 14 residues in the CDR3. J lost 2 bases, V lost 8 bases, and 4 bases had no gene match. Looked up from germline, CDR1 is SEHNR and CDR2 is FQNEAQ (reference sequence).

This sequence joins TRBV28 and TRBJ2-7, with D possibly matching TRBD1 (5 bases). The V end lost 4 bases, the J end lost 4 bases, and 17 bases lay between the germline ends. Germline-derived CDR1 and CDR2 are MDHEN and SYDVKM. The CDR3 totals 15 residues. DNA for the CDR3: TGTGCCAGCAGTTCGCCTTTTGGGGCGCATTACGAGCAGTACTTC. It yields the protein CASSSPFGAHYEQYF.

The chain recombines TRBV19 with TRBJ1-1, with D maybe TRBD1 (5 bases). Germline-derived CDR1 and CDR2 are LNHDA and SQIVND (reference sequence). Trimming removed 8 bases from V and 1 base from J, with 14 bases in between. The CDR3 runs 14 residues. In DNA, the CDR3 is TGTGCCAGTTGGAGGGGCTCGGCGAACACTGAAGCTTTCTTT. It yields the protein CASWRGSANTEAFF.

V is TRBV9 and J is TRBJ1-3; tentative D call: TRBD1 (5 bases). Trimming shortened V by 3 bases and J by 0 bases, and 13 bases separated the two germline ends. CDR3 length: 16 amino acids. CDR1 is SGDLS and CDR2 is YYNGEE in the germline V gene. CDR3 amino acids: CASSGRQFLSGNTIYF. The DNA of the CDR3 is TGTGCCAGCAGCGGAAGACAGTTTCTCTCTGGAAACACCATATATTTT.

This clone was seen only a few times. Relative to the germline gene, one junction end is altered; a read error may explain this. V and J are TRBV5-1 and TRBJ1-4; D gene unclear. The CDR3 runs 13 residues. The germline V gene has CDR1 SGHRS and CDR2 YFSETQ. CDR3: CASRLGISEKLFF. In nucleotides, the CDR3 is TGCGCCAGCAGATTGGGTATTTCGGAAAAACTGTTTTTT.

The CDR3 reads CASSRLDSSTDTQYF. CDR3 in DNA: TGTGCCAGCTCACGACTAGACTCTAGCACAGATACGCAGTATTTT. The rearrangement links TRBV18 to TRBJ2-3; a weak D match, TRBD2 (6 bases). CDR3 length: 15 residues. Per germline, CDR1 KGHSH and CDR2 LQKENI. V lost 4 bases, J lost 0 bases, and 11 bases lay in between.

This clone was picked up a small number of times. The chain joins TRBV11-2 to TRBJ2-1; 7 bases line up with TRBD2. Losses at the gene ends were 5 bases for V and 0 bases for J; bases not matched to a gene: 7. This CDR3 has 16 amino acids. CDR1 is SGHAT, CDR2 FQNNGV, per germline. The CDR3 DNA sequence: TGTGCCAGCAGCGTAGTAGCGGGTTTCTCCTACAATGAGCAGTTCTTC. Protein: CASSVVAGFSYNEQFF.

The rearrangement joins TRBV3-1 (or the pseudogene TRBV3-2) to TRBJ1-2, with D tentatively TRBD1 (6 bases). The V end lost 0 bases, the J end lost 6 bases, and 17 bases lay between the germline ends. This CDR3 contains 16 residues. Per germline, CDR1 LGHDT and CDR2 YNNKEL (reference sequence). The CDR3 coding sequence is TGTGCCAGCAGCCAAGAGGTCAGGGGATTACGAAATGGCTACACCTTC. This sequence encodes CASSQEVRGLRNGYTF.